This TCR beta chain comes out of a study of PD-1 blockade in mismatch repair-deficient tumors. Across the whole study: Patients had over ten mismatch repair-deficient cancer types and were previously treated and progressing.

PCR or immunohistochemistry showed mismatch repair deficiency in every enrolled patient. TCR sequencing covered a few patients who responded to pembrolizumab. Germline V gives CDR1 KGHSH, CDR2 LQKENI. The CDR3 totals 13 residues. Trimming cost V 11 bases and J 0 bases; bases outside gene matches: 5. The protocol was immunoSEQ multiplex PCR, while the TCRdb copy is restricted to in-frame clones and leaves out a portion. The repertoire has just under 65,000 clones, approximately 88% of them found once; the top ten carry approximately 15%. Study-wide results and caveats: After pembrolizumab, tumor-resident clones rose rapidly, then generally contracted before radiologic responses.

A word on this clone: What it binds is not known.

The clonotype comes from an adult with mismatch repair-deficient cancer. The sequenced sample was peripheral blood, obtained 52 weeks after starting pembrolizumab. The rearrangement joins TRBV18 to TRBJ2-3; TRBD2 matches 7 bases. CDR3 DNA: TGTGCCGCGTTTAGCGGGAGCACAGATACGCAGTATTTT. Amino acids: CAAFSGSTDTQYF.